The clone carrying this T cell receptor (beta chain) is medium-sized by share. The germline CDR1 and CDR2 sequences are SGHNT and YYREEE (reference sequence). The CDR3 consists of 15 residues. The V and J ends lost 2 bases and 6 bases respectively, with 18 bases between them. The data belong to a study of T cell changes during pregnancy in multiple sclerosis. Some clones are missing from TCRdb's copy, which holds only in-frame ones; the method was immunoSEQ multiplex PCR. The sample includes about 47,000 clones, 75% to 90% of them seen just once. This receptor was taken from a female donor with multiple sclerosis, enrolled in a pregnancy study. This chain links TRBV5-4 with TRBJ2-7; the D gene is possibly TRBD1 (7 bases). The sequences come from CD8+ T cells from peripheral blood mononuclear cells, collected in the second trimester of pregnancy. CDR3 in DNA: TGTGCCAGCAGCTTCGATGAGGGGGCGCGGGGCGAGCAGTACTTC. Protein sequence: CASSFDEGARGEQYF.